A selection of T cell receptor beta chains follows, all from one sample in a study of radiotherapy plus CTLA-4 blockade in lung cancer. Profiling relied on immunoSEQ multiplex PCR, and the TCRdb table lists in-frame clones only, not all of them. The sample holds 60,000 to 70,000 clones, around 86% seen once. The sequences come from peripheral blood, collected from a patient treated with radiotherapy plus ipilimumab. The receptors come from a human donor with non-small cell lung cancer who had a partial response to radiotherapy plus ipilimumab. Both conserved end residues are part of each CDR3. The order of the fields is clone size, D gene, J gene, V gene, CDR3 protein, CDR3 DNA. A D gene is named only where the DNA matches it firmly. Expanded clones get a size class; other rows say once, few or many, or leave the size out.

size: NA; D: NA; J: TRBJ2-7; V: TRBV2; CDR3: CASGEAREQYF; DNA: TGTGCCAGCGGGGAGGCACGCGAGCAGTACTTC
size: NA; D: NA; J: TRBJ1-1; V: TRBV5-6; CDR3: CASSLAKAGNTEAFF; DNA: TGTGCCAGCAGCTTGGCCAAGGCAGGGAACACTGAAGCTTTCTTT
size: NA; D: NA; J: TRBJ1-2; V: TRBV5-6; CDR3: CASSDRAYGYTF; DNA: TGTGCCAGCAGCGACAGAGCCTATGGCTACACCTTC
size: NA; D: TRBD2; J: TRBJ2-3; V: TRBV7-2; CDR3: CASSLTSGSPDTQYF; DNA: TGTGCCAGCAGCTTAACTAGCGGGAGCCCAGATACGCAGTATTTT
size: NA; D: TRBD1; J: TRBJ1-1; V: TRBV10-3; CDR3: CAIRPGQINTEAFF; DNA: TGTGCCATCAGGCCGGGACAGATTAACACTGAAGCTTTCTTT
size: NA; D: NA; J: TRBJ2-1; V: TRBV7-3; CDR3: CASSPREGGGSYNEQFF; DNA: TGTGCCAGCAGCCCCCGAGAGGGAGGGGGCTCCTACAATGAGCAGTTCTTC
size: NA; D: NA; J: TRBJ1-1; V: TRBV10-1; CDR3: CASEVKRRAGDTEAFF; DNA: TGCGCCAGCGAGGTCAAAAGGAGGGCCGGTGACACTGAAGCTTTCTTT
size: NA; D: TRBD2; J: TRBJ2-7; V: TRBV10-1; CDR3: CASSEGGSQYEQYF; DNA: TGCGCCAGCAGTGAAGGCGGGAGTCAATACGAGCAGTACTTC
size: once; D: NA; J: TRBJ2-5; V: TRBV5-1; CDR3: CASSFFAGSETQYF; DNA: TGCGCCAGCAGCTTCTTCGCGGGAAGTGAGACCCAGTACTTC
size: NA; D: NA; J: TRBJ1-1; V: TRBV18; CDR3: CASSPLSFTGKTEAFF; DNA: TGTGCCAGCTCACCACTGAGTTTTACAGGGAAAACTGAAGCTTTCTTT
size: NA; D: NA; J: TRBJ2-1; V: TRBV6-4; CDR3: CASSARAYNEQFF; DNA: TGTGCCAGCAGCGCCAGGGCCTACAATGAGCAGTTCTTC
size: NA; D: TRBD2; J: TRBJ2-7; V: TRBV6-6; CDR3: CASSYEREGNEQYF; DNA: TGTGCCAGCAGTTACGAACGGGAGGGGAACGAGCAGTACTTC
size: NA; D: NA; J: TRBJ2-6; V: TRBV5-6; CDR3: CASSSPAGGSGANVLTF; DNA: TGTGCCAGCAGCTCTCCCGCTGGGGGGTCGGGGGCCAACGTCCTGACTTTC
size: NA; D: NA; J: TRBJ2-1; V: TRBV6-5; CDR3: CARSESTYNEQFF; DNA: TGTGCCCGCAGTGAATCAACTTACAATGAGCAGTTCTTC
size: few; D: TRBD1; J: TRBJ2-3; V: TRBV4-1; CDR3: CASNVGTGTDTQYF; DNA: TGCGCCAGCAACGTAGGGACAGGCACAGATACGCAGTATTTT
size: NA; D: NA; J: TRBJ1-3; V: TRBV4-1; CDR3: CASSQENRVVGGSGNTIYF; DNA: TGCGCCAGCAGCCAAGAGAACAGGGTAGTTGGGGGATCTGGAAACACCATATATTTT
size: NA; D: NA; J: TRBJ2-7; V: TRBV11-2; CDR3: CASSSGALADFYEQYF; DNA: TGTGCCAGCAGCTCAGGGGCCCTAGCGGATTTCTACGAGCAGTACTTC
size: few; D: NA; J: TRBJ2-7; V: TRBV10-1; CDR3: CALMAYEQYF; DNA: TGCGCACTTATGGCCTACGAGCAGTACTTC
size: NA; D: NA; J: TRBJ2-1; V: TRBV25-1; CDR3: CASSETRYSTNNEQFF; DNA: TGTGCCAGCAGTGAGACGCGTTATAGCACCAACAATGAGCAGTTCTTC
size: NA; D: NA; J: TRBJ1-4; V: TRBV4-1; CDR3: CASSARTGGAQGEKLFF; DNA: TGCGCCAGCAGCGCGAGGACGGGAGGGGCGCAAGGTGAAAAACTGTTTTTT
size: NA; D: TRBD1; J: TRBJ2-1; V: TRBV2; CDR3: CASCRDRGDNEQFF; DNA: TGTGCCAGCTGTCGAGACAGGGGGGACAATGAGCAGTTCTTC
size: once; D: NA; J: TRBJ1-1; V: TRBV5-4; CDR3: CASSPQLSSTEAFF; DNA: TGTGCCAGCAGCCCCCAATTATCTAGCACTGAAGCTTTCTTT
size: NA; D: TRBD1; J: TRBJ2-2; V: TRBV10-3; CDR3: CAITKDRAGAGELFF; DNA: TGTGCCATCACCAAGGACAGGGCGGGCGCCGGGGAGCTGTTTTTT
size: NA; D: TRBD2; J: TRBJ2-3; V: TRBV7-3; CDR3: CASSLKGLAGGSSGTDTQYF; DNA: TGTGCCAGCAGCTTAAAGGGACTAGCGGGAGGGTCATCTGGCACAGATACGCAGTATTTT
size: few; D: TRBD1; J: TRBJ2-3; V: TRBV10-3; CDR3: CAISDPDREDTQYF; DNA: TGTGCCATCAGTGACCCGGACAGGGAGGATACGCAGTATTTT
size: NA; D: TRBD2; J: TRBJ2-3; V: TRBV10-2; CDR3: CASSPGLALDTQYF; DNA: TGCGCCAGCAGTCCGGGACTAGCGCTAGATACGCAGTATTTT
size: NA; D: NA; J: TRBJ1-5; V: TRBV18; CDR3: CASSGTGNQPQHF; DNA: TGTGCCAGCTCAGGCACAGGGAATCAGCCCCAGCATTTT
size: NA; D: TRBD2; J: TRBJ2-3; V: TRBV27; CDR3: CASSPRSSGRARVTDTQYF; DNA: TGTGCCAGCAGTCCCCGCTCTAGCGGGAGGGCCAGGGTAACAGATACGCAGTATTTT
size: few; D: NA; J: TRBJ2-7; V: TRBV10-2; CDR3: CASSEGGYEQYF; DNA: TGCGCCAGCAGTGAGGGAGGTTACGAGCAGTACTTC
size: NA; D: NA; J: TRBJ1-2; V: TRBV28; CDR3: CASSGGRQIRGYTF; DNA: TGTGCCAGCAGTGGAGGACGACAAATACGGGGCTACACCTTC
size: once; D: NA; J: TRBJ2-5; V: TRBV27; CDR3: CASSLGGPMRVETQYF; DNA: TGTGCCAGCAGTTTAGGTGGGCCGATGAGGGTAGAGACCCAGTACTTC
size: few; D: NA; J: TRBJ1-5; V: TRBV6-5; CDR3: CASSYRRGNQPQHF; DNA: TGTGCCAGCAGTTACAGGAGGGGCAATCAGCCCCAGCATTTT
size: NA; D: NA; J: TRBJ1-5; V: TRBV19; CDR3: CASSTNHGGKGQPQHF; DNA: TGTGCCAGTAGTACCAACCACGGAGGGAAGGGCCAGCCCCAGCATTTT
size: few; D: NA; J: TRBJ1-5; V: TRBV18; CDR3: CASSAGQSGQPQHF; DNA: TGTGCCAGCTCGGCCGGACAGTCCGGTCAGCCCCAGCATTTT
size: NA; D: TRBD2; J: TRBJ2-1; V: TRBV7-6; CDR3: CASSFWSGGNEQFF; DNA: TGTGCCAGCAGCTTTTGGAGCGGGGGCAATGAGCAGTTCTTC
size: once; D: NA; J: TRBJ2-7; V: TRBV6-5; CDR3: CASSYSRIPYEQYF; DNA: TGTGCCAGCAGTTACTCCCGTATCCCCTACGAGCAGTACTTC
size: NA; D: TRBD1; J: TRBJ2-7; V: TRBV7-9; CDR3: CASSLGSNRGGEQYF; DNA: TGTGCCAGCAGCTTGGGGTCAAACAGGGGTGGCGAGCAGTACTTC